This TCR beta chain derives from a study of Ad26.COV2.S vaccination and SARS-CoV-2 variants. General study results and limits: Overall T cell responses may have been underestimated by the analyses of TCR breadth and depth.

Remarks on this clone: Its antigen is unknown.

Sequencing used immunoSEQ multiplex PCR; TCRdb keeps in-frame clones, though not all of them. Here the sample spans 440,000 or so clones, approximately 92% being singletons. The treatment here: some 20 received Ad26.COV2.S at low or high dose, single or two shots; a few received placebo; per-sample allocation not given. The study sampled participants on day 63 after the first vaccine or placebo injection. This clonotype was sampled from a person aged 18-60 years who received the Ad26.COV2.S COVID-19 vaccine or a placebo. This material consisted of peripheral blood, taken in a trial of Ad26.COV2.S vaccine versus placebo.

CDR3 nucleotides: TGTGCCAGCTCACCTGCGCAGGGGGGACCCCCTTCCGAGCAGTACTTC. Encoded protein: CASSPAQGGPPSEQYF. The chain combines TRBV18 with TRBJ2-7; D possibly corresponds to TRBD1 (7 bases). This CDR3 is built from 16 residues. Germline V lookup: CDR1 KGHSH, CDR2 LQKENI. V lost 3 bases to trimming and J lost 6 bases, with 21 bases between them.